A selection of T cell receptor beta chains follows, all from one sample in a study of blood T cell repertoires in COVID-19. Using immunoSEQ multiplex PCR, the repertoire was profiled, and TCRdb retains in-frame clones only, with some absent. Among about 100,000 clones listed, 70% to 90% were seen once. Sequenced material: peripheral blood. Receptors originate from a woman aged 30 to 39 with acute or convalescent COVID-19. CDR3s include the opening cysteine and the closing phenylalanine or tryptophan. A D gene is named only where the DNA matches it firmly. Clone size is not always given. Where it is, it says once, few, many or a class for expanded clones.

clone_size	j_call	d_call	v_call	cdr3_nt	cdr3_aa
NA	TRBJ1-3	NA	TRBV28	TGTGCCAGCAGTTTAAGGGGGTCTCGAAACACCATATATTTT	CASSLRGSRNTIYF
NA	TRBJ2-1	TRBD2	TRBV11-1	TGTGCCAGCAGCTTAACTGCGGGGGGGCTGTACAATGAGCAGTTCTTC	CASSLTAGGLYNEQFF
NA	TRBJ2-1	NA	TRBV6-6	TGTGCCAGCAGTTACGGGGGGGCTTATGAGCAGTTCTTC	CASSYGGAYEQFF
NA	TRBJ2-2	TRBD2	TRBV2	TGTGCCAGCAGCCGGACTAGCGGGGGGGCCGCCGGGGAGCTGTTTTTT	CASSRTSGGAAGELFF
NA	TRBJ1-1	TRBD1	TRBV19	TGTGCCAGTAGATGGACAGGGGCGAGCACTGAAGCTTTCTTT	CASRWTGASTEAFF
NA	TRBJ2-7	NA	TRBV3-1/TRBV3-2	TGTGCCAGCAGCCAAGCGGCAGGGTTAACCTACGAGCAGTACTTC	CASSQAAGLTYEQYF
NA	TRBJ1-5	NA	TRBV19	TGTGCCAGTATGGGGGGGAACAGTAATCAGCCCCAGCATTTT	CASMGGNSNQPQHF
NA	TRBJ2-3	NA	TRBV28	TGTGCCAGCAGCTCCTCGGCGGGTCCTAGCACAGATACGCAGTATTTT	CASSSSAGPSTDTQYF
once	TRBJ2-5	NA	TRBV7-9	TGTGCCAGCAGCACGTCTAACAGGGAAGAGACCCAGTACTTC	CASSTSNREETQYF
NA	TRBJ2-7	NA	TRBV5-1	TGCGCCAGCAGCTTGCTCCCCCAGGGTAGGAACTACGAGCAGTACTTC	CASSLLPQGRNYEQYF